This is a list of T cell receptor beta chains from one sample in a study of T cell changes during pregnancy in multiple sclerosis. This table comes from immunoSEQ multiplex PCR, and its TCRdb copy is limited to in-frame clones, with some not included. The sample lists 60,000 or so clones, roughly nine tenths seen once, with about 0.85% in the top ten. Sequences were derived from peripheral blood, sampled before pregnancy. The receptors shown here come from a female donor with multiple sclerosis, enrolled in a pregnancy study. Each CDR3 is given with its conserved first and last residue. Fields, in order: V gene, clone size, J gene, D gene, CDR3 protein, CDR3 DNA. D genes are given only for firm matches. Where a row states a size, it is once, few, many or the class of an expanded clone; other rows omit it.

>TRBV9|.|TRBJ2-2|.
CASRGQFNTGELFF
TGTGCCAGCCGAGGGCAGTTTAACACCGGGGAGCTGTTTTTT
>TRBV10-2|few|TRBJ1-4|.
CASSGPLGGGNEKLFF
TGCGCCAGCAGTGGCCCTCTGGGCGGGGGTAATGAAAAACTGTTTTTT
>TRBV18|.|TRBJ2-5|TRBD1
CASSPLGQGALLKAQYF
TGTGCCAGCTCACCATTGGGACAGGGGGCGCTTTTGAAGGCCCAGTACTTC
>TRBV27|once|TRBJ1-1|.
CASRGGTGAFF
TGTGCCAGCAGGGGAGGGACCGGAGCTTTCTTT
>TRBV6-1|.|TRBJ2-1|TRBD2
CASSESGTSGMYNEQFF
TGTGCCAGCAGTGAAAGTGGGACTAGCGGGATGTACAATGAGCAGTTCTTC
>TRBV13|.|TRBJ1-4|TRBD1
CASRSQGGEKLFF
TGTGCCAGCAGATCTCAGGGGGGTGAAAAACTGTTTTTT
>TRBV5-4|.|TRBJ1-2|.
CASSLGLTSSGYTF
TGTGCCAGCAGCTTGGGGCTGACCTCTAGCGGCTACACCTTC
>TRBV18|.|TRBJ1-1|.
CASSPNTRTEAFF
TGTGCCAGCTCACCGAATACTAGGACTGAAGCTTTCTTT
>TRBV6-6|.|TRBJ2-7|.
CASSDLARVSYEQYF
TGTGCCAGCAGTGACCTCGCCAGGGTCTCCTACGAGCAGTACTTC
>TRBV7-3|.|TRBJ2-1|TRBD2
CASSWGLAVPDEQFF
TGTGCCAGCAGCTGGGGACTAGCGGTTCCAGATGAGCAGTTCTTC
>TRBV4-2|.|TRBJ2-1|.
CASSLREGGSSYNEQFF
TGTGCCAGCAGCCTTCGTGAAGGGGGTAGTTCCTACAATGAGCAGTTCTTC
>TRBV7-2|.|TRBJ1-4|.
CASSLAGGGEKLFF
TGTGCCAGCAGCCTAGCCGGGGGGGGTGAAAAACTGTTTTTT
>TRBV19|.|TRBJ1-5|.
CASSIRATVTEPQHF
TGTGCCAGTAGTATTCGGGCGACAGTCACGGAGCCCCAGCATTTT
>TRBV5-1|few|TRBJ1-2|TRBD1
CASSLGQGAYGYTF
TGCGCCAGCAGCTTAGGACAGGGGGCCTATGGCTACACCTTC
>TRBV19|.|TRBJ2-7|.
CASSTGGYEQYF
TGTGCCAGTAGCACCGGGGGTTACGAGCAGTACTTC
>TRBV19|.|TRBJ1-2|.
CASSIDPGTNYGYTF
TGTGCCAGTAGTATAGATCCCGGTACGAACTATGGCTACACCTTC
>TRBV5-1|.|TRBJ2-5|.
CASSLVSRSQETQYF
TGCGCCAGCAGCTTGGTTTCCCGGAGCCAAGAGACCCAGTACTTC
>TRBV9|.|TRBJ2-5|.
CASSLGGGRQETQYF
TGTGCCAGCAGCCTGGGGGGGGGCAGGCAAGAGACCCAGTACTTC